In its sample, the clone carrying this T cell receptor (beta chain) was seen a few times. Its antigen is currently unknown. Individual cDNA molecules each received unique molecular identifiers attached to them. MiXCR, applied by TCRdb to the 5' RACE reads, yields one record per CDR3 protein. Here the sample spans tens of thousands of distinct CDR3 sequences, over 4% being singletons. The data originate from a study of early T cells in non-severe SARS-CoV-2 infection. In germline, CDR1 is MNHEY, CDR2 SVGEGT. CDR3 length equals 14 residues. V lost 0 bases and J lost 7, with 10 bases in between. Overall study results and limits: CD4 and private specificities were missed by VDJdb matching, which favored anti-spike CD8 responses.

J is TRBJ2-1 and V is TRBV6-2 or TRBV6-3; D may be TRBD2 (5 bases). Sequences were derived from whole blood, sampled at baseline. The sequence came from an adult who was a healthcare worker with PCR-confirmed SARS-CoV-2 infection or an uninfected control (not recorded which). The CDR3 loop is CASSYSSSVNEQFF. As DNA, the CDR3 is TGTGCCAGCAGTTACTCGAGTAGCGTGAATGAGCAGTTCTTC.